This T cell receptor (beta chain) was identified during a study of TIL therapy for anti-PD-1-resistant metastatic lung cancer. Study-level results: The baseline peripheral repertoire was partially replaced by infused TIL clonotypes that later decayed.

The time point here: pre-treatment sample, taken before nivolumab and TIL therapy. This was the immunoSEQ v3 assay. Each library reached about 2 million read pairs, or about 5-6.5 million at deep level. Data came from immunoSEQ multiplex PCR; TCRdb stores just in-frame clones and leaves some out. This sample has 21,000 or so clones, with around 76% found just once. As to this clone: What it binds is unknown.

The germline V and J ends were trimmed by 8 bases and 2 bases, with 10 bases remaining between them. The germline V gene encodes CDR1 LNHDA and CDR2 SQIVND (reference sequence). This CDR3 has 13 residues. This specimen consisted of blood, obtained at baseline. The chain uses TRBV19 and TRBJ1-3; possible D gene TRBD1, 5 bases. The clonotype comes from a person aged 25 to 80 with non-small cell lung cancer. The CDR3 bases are TGTGCCAGTGCTCAGGGAGCTGGAAACACCATATATTTT. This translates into CASAQGAGNTIYF. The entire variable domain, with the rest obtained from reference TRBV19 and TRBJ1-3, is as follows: DGGITQSPKYLFRKEGQNVTLSCEQNLNHDAMYWYRQDPGQGLRLIYYSQIVNDFQKGDIAEGYSVSREKKESFPLTVTSAQKNPTAFYLCASAQGAGNTIYFGEGSWLTVV.